This paragraph covers one TCR beta chain sequence. Its antigen is not known. CD8+CD57+ cell expansion, shown by flow cytometry, had occurred in the patients selected for sequencing. The source of the sample is a study of CD8+CD57+ T cells in acquired aplastic anemia. Study information: DNA from sorted CD4+ and CD8+ cells averaged about 3.2 ug. Study-wide results and caveats: No significant patient-versus-control difference appeared in CD8+ Simpson's diversity.

TCR beta VDJ combinations and CDR3 sequences were profiled from genomic DNA. TCRdb ran MiXCR on the reads and lists one entry per CDR3 protein. This sample yields about 240,000 distinct CDR3 sequences, of which 47% are seen a single time; 7.8% belongs to the top ten. Sequencing input: sorted CD4+, CD8+, or CD8+CD57+ T cells (not recorded which) from PBMCs. This receptor was obtained from a human donor with aplastic anemia.

CDR3 residues: CSVSPGQGGWTDTQYF. The CDR3 nucleotides are TGCAGCGTGAGTCCGGGACAGGGAGGTTGGACAGATACGCAGTATTTT. The V and J genes are TRBV29-1 and TRBJ2-3; 9 bases are shared with TRBD1. Germline CDR1 SQVTM, CDR2 ANQGSEA. V lost 6 bases to trimming and J lost 3 bases; unmatched junction nucleotides: 13. The CDR3 runs to 16 residues.